This TCR beta chain was found in a study of shared clonotypes between healthy human individuals. The ends were cut back, 1 base at V and 7 bases at J, with 14 bases in the middle. Germline V gene sequence: CDR1 SGHTA, CDR2 FQGNSA. The CDR3 is made up of 15 amino acids. Using immunoSEQ multiplex PCR, the repertoire was profiled, and TCRdb retains in-frame clones only, with some absent. Among about 490,000 clones listed, approximately 80% were seen once. Sequences were obtained from PBMCs. The rearrangement uses TRBV7-2 and TRBJ2-1, with a possible D match to TRBD2 (5 bases). The clonotype was recovered from a woman aged 40-49 years in good health. Some clones in this sample may be carry-over from other donors' samples. CDR3 nucleotide sequence: TGTGCCAGCAGCTTAGTAGGTGGGAGATTGAATGAGCAGTTCTTC. Translating it yields CASSLVGGRLNEQFF.